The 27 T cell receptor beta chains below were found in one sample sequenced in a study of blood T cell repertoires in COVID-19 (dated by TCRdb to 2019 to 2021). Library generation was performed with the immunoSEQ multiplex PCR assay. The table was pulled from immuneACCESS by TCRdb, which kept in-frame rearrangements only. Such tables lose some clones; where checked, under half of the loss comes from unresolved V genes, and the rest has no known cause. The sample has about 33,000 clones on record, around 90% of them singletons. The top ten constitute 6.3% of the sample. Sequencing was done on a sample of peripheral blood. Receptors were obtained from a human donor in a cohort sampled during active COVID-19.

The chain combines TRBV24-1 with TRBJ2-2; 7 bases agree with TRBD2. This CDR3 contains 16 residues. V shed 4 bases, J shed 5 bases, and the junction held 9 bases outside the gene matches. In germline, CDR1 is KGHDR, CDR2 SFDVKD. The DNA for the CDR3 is TGTGCCACCAGTGACGGGCCCGGGGGGTCAACCGGGGAGCTGTTTTTT. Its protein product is CATSDGPGGSTGELFF.

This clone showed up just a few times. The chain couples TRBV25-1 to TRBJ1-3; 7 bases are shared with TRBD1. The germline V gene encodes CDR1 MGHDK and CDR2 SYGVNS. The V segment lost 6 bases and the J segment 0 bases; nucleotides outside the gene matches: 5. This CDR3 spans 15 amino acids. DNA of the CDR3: TGTGCCAGCAGGGGAGACAGGGACTCTGGAAACACCATATATTTT. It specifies CASRGDRDSGNTIYF.

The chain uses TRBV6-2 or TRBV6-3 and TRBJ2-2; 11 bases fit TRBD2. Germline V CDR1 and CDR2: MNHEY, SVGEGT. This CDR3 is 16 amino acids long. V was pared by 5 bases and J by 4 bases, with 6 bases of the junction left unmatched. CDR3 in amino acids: CASSPLAGESTGELFF. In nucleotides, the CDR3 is TGTGCCAGCAGTCCACTAGCGGGAGAAAGCACCGGGGAGCTGTTTTTT.

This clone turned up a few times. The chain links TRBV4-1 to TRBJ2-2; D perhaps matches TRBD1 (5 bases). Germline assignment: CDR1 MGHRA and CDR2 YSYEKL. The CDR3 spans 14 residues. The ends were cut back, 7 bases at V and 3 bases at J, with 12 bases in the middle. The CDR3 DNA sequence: TGCGCCAGCACTAGGGGCGGTGACACCGGGGAGCTGTTTTTT. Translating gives CASTRGGDTGELFF.

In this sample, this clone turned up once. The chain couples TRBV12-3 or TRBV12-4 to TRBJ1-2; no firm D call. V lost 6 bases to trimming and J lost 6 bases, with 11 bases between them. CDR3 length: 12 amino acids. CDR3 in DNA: TGTGCCAGCAGACCGTACACGCATGGCTACACCTTC. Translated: CASRPYTHGYTF.

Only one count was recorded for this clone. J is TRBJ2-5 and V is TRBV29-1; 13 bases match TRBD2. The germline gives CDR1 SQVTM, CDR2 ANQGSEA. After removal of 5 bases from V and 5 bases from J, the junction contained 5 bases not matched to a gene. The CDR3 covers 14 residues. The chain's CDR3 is CSVQLAGGGETQYF. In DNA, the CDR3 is TGCAGCGTTCAACTAGCGGGAGGGGGGGAGACCCAGTACTTC.

The CDR3 is CASSSLTSSYEQYF. CDR3 DNA sequence: TGTGCCAGCAGTTCATTGACTAGTAGCTACGAGCAGTACTTC. The chain is built from TRBV28 and TRBJ2-7; possibly TRBD2 for D (6 bases). Germline V gene lookup returns CDR1 MDHEN and CDR2 SYDVKM. CDR3 length: 14 residues. V was shortened by 4 bases and J by 3 bases, with 13 bases between the two germline ends.

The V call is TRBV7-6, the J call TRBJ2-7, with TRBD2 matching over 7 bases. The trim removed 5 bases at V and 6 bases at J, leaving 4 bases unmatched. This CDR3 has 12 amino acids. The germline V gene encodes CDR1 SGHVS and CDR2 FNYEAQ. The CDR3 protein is CASSQSGVEQYF. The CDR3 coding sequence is TGTGCCAGCAGCCAAAGCGGGGTCGAGCAGTACTTC.

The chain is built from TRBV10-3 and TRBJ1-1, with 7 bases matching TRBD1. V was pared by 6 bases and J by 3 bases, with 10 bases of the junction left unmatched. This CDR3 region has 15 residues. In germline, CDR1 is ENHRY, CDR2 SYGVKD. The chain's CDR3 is CAIRDDGTAHTEAFF. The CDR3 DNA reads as TGTGCCATCAGGGACGATGGGACAGCACACACTGAAGCTTTCTTT.

The CDR3 spells CASSPFPRNTEAFF. Written as DNA, the CDR3 is TGTGCCAGCTCACCATTTCCCAGGAACACTGAAGCTTTCTTT. The V gene is TRBV18, the J gene TRBJ1-1, with D unresolved. Germline V gene lookup returns CDR1 KGHSH and CDR2 LQKENI. The CDR3 has 14 amino acids. V shed 2 bases and J shed 1 base, with 8 bases lying between them.

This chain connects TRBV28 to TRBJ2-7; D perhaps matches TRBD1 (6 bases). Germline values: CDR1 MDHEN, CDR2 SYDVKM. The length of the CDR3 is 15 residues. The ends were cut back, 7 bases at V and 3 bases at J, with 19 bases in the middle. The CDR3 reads CASKESPGTLYEQYF. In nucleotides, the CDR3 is TGTGCCAGCAAAGAGAGTCCCGGGACACTCTACGAGCAGTACTTC.

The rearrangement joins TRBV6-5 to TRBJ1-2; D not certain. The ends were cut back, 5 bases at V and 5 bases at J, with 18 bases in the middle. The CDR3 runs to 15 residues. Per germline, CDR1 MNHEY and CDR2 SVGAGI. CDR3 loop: CASSPLQQSPYGYTF. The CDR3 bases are TGTGCCAGCAGTCCATTACAACAGTCCCCATATGGCTACACCTTC.

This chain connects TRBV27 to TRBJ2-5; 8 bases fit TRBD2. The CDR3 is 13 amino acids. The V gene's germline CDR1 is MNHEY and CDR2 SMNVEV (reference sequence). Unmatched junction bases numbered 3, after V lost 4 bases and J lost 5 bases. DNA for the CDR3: TGTGCCAGCAGTTACTCGGGAGGGGAGACCCAGTACTTC. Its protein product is CASSYSGGETQYF.

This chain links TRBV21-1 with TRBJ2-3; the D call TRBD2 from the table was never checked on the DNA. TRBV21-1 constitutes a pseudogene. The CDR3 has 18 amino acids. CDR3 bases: TGTGCCAGCAGCAAAGAGGCGGGGGGTTGCGTAAGTACAGATACGCAGTATTTT. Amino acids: CASSKEAGGCVSTDTQYF.

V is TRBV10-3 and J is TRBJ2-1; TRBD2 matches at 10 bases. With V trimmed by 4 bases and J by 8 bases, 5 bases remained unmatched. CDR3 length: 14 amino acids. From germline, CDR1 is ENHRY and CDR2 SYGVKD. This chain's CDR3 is CAISGSSGGYEQFF. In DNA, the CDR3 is TGTGCCATCAGTGGGTCTAGCGGGGGCTATGAGCAGTTCTTC.

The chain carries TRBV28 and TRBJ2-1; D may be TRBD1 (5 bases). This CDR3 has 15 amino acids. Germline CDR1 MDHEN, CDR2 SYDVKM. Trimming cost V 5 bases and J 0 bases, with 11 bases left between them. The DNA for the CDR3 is TGTGCCAGCAGTAACAGGTTCAGCTCCTACAATGAGCAGTTCTTC. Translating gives CASSNRFSSYNEQFF.

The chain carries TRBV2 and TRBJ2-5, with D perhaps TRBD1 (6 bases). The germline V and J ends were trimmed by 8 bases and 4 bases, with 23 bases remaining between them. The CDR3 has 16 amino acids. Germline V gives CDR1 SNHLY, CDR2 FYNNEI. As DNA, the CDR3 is TGTGCCAGCCCGGCGGGCCCCAGGGAAGGGGGAGAGACCCAGTACTTC. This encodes CASPAGPREGGETQYF. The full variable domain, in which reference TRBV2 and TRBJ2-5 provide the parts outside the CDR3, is EPEVTQTPSHQVTQMGQEVILRCVPISNHLYFYWYRQILGQKVEFLVSFYNNEISEKSEIFDDQFSVERPDGSNFTLKIRSTKLEDSAMYFCASPAGPREGGETQYFGPGTRLLVL.

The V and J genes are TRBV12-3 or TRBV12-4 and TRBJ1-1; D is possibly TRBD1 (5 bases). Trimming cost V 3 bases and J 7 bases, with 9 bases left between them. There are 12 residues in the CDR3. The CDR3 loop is CASSFGGVEAFF. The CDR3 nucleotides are TGTGCCAGCAGTTTTGGAGGGGTTGAAGCTTTCTTT.

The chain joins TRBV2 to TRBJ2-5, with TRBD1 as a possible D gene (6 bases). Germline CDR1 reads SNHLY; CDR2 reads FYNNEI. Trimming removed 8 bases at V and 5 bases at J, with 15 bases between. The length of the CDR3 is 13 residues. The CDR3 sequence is CASLVGGRETQYF. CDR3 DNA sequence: TGTGCCAGCCTCGTAGGGGGTCGGGAGACCCAGTACTTC.

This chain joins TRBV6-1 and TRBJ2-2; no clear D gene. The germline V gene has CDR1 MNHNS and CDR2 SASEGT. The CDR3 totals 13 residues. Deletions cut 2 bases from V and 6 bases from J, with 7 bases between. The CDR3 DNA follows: TGTGCCAGCAGTGAACCTCTCGCCGGGGAGCTGTTTTTT. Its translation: CASSEPLAGELFF.

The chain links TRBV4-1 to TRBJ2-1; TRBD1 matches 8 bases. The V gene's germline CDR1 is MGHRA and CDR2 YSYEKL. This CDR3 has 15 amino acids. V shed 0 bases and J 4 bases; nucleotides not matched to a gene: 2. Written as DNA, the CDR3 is TGCGCCAGCAGCCAAGAAGGGACAGGTTACAATGAGCAGTTCTTC. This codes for CASSQEGTGYNEQFF.

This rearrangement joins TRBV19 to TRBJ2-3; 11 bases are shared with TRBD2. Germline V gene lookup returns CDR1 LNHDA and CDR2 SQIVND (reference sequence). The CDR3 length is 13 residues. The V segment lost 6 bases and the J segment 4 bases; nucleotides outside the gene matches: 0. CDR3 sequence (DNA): TGTGCCAGTAGACTAGCGGGAGCAGATACGCAGTATTTT. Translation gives CASRLAGADTQYF.

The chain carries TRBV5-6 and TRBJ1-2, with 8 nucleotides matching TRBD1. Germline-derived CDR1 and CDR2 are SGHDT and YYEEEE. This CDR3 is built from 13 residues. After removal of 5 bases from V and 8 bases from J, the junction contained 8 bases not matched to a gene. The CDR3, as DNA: TGTGCCAGCAGACTCTTAAGGACAGGGGGCTACACCTTC. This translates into CASRLLRTGGYTF.

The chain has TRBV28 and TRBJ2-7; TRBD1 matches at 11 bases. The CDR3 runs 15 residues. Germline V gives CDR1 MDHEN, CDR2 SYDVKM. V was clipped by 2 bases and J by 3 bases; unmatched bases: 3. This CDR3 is CASSLGGTGGYEQYF. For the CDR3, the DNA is TGTGCCAGCAGTTTAGGAGGGACAGGGGGCTACGAGCAGTACTTC.

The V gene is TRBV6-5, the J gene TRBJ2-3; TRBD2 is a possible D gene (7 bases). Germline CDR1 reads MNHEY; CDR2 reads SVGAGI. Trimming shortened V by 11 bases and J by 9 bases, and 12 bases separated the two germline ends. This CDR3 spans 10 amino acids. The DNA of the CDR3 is TGTGCCGGGAGGGGGGACACGCAGTATTTT. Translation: CAGRGDTQYF.

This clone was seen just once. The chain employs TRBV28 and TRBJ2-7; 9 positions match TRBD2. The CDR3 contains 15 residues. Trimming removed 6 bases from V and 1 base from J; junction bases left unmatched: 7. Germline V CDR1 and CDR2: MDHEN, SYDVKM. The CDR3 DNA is TGTGCCAGCAGCCCAGCGGGAGGCCGATCCTACGAGCAGTACTTC. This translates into CASSPAGGRSYEQYF. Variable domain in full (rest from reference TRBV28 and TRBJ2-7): DVKVTQSSRYLVKRTGEKVFLECVQDMDHENMFWYRQDPGLGLRLIYFSYDVKMKEKGDIPEGYSVSREKKERFSLILESASTNQTSMYLCASSPAGGRSYEQYFGPGTRLTVT.

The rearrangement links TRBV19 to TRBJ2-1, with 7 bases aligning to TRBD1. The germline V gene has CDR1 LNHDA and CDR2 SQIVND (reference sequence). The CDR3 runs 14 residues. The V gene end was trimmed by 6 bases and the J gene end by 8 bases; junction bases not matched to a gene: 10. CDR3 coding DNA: TGTGCCAGTAGGAGGGACAGTGCTTGGGATGAGCAGTTCTTC. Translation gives CASRRDSAWDEQFF.